In this sample, the clone carrying this T cell receptor beta chain turned up once. A much bigger clone sits one base away, suggesting this may be a read error. The data are from a study of CD8+ T cells in alopecia areata. As the sequencing template, cDNA was produced by extracting RNA and reverse transcribing it. Measured with immunoSEQ multiplex PCR; TCRdb has only the in-frame clones, and not every one. The table has 200,000 or so clones, just over 55% seen once; the top ten hold about 5.3%. The CDR3 is 11 amino acids. Trimming took 0 bases from V and 3 from J, leaving 0 bases between them. The germline V gene has CDR1 SGHNT and CDR2 YYREEE (reference sequence).

Sequencing used CD8+ T cells sorted from blood. This receptor was taken from a human donor in good health. This chain connects TRBV5-4 to TRBJ2-5; D not resolved. As DNA, the CDR3 is TGTGCCAGCAGCTTGGAAGAGACCCAGTACTTC. This encodes CASSLEETQYF. The full variable domain, in which reference TRBV5-4 and TRBJ2-5 provide the parts outside the CDR3, is ETGVTQSPTHLIKTRGQQVTLRCSSQSGHNTVSWYQQALGQGPQFIFQYYREEENGRGNFPPRFSGLQFPNYSSELNVNALELDDSALYLCASSLEETQYFGPGTRLLVL.